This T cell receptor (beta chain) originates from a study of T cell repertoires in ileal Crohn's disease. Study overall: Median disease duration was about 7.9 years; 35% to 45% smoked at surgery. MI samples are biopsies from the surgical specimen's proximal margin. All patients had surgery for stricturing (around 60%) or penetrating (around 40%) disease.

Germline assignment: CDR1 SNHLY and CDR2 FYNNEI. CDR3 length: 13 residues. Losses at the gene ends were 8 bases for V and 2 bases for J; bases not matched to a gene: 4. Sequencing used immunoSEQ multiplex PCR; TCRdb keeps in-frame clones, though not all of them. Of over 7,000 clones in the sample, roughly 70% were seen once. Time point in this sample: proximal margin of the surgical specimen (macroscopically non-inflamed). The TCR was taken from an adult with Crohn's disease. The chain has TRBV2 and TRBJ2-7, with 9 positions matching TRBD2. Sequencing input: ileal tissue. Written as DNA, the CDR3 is TGTGCCAGCGTCCCTAGCGGGGCCTACGAGCAGTACTTC. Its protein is CASVPSGAYEQYF.